This TCR beta chain was found in a study of Ad26.COV2.S vaccination and SARS-CoV-2 variants. TCRdb keeps only in-frame clones here, not all; method: immunoSEQ multiplex PCR. The table has about 350,000 clones, more than 75% seen once. Treatment here: around 19 received Ad26.COV2.S at low or high dose, single or two shots; roughly five received placebo; per-sample allocation not given. Samples analyzed were those drawn on day 63 after the first vaccine or placebo injection. CDR1 is SGDLS and CDR2 is YYNGEE in the germline V gene. The CDR3 length is 16 residues. V lost 2 bases and J 3 bases, leaving 14 bases between the germline ends.

This TCR derives from a person aged 18 to 65 who received the Ad26.COV2.S COVID-19 vaccine or a placebo. The sample was peripheral blood, taken in a trial of Ad26.COV2.S vaccine versus placebo. The chain couples TRBV9 to TRBJ1-4; D is possibly TRBD1 (6 bases). Written as DNA, the CDR3 is TGTGCCAGCAGCGTTTCGGGGGGCGCAGCTAATGAAAAACTGTTTTTT. This encodes CASSVSGGAANEKLFF.